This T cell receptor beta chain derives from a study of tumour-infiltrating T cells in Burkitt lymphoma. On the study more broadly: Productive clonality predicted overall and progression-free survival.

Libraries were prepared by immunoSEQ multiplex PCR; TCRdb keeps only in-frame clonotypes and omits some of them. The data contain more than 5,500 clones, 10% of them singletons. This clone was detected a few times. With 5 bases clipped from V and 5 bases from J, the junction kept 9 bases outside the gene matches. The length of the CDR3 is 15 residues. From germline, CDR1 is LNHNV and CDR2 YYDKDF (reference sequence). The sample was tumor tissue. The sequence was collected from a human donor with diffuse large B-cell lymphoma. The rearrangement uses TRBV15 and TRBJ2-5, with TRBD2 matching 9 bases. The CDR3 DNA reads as TGTGCCACCAGCGGTAGCGGGGGACGGTATGAGACCCAGTACTTC. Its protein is CATSGSGGRYETQYF.